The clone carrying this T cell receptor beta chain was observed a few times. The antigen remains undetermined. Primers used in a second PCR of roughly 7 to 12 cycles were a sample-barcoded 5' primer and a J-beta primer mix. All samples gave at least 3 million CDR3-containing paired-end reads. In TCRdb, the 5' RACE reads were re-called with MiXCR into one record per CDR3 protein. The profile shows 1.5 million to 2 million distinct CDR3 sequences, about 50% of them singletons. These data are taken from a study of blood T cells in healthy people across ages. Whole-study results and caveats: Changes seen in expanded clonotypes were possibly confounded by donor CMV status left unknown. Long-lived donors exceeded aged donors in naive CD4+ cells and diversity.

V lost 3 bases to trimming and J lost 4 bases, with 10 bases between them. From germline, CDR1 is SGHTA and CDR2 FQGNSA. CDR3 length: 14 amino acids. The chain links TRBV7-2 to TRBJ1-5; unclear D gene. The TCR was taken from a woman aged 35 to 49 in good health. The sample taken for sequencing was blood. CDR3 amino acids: CASSLYPQNQPQHF. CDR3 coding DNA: TGTGCCAGCAGCTTGTATCCCCAGAATCAGCCCCAGCATTTT.